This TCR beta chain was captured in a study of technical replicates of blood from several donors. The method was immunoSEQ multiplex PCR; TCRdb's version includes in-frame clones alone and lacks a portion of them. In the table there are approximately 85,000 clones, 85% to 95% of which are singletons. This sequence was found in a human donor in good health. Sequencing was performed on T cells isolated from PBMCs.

This CDR3 is CASSVGQGGPYGYTF. The CDR3 DNA reads as TGTGCCAGCAGCGTCGGGCAGGGGGGCCCCTATGGCTACACCTTC. This chain joins TRBV9 and TRBJ1-2; 7 positions match TRBD1. In germline, CDR1 is SGDLS, CDR2 YYNGEE. This CDR3 has 15 residues. V lost 2 bases to trimming and J lost 4 bases; unmatched junction nucleotides: 8.